The clone carrying this T cell receptor (beta chain) was recorded at least ten times. Antigen unknown. The data belong to a study of T cells after yellow fever vaccination. V shed 1 base and J shed 4 bases, with 5 bases lying between them. CDR1 is MGHRA, CDR2 YSYEKL, per germline. This CDR3 is 13 amino acids long. TCRdb recomputed calls from the 5' RACE reads with MiXCR, one row per CDR3 protein. Of more than 250,000 distinct CDR3 sequences listed, around 7% were seen once; the top ten hold 15% to 20%. Study-level findings and limits: Weaker, the secondary response peaked sooner, at day 5 versus 15. Relatively few clonotypes were ones that appeared in both CD4 and CD8 compartments. Contaminants from the bulk population, in the form of abundant clonotypes, could be found in FACS-sorted repertoires.

The sample consisted of PBMCs, taken roughly 47 days after the first yellow fever vaccination. The rearrangement links TRBV4-1 to TRBJ1-5; D remains ambiguous. This TCR was recovered from a man between 18 and 29 years old who received the YFV17D yellow fever vaccine. The CDR3 here is CASSQGANQPQHF. In nucleotides, the CDR3 is TGCGCCAGCAGCCAAGGGGCGAATCAGCCCCAGCATTTT.